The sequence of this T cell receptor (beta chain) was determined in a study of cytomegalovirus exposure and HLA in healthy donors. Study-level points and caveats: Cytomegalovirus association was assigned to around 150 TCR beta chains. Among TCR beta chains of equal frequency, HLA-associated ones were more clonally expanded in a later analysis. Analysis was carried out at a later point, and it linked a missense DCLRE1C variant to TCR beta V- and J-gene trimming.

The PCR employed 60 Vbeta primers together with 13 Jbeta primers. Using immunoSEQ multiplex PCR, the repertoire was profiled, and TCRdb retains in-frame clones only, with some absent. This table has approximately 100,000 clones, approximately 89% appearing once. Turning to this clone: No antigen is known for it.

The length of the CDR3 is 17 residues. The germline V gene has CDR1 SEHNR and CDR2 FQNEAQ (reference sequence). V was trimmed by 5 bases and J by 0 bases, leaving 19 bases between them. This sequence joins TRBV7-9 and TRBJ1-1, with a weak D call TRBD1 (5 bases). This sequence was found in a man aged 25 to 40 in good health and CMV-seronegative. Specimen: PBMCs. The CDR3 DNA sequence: TGTGCCAGCAGCCCCCGGCCAATGGCAGGGATGAACACTGAAGCTTTCTTT. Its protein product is CASSPRPMAGMNTEAFF.